One sample yielded the 29 T cell receptor beta chains listed below, sequenced in a study of T cells in Graves' hyperthyroidism and ophthalmopathy. Using RNA transcripts as the source, TCR beta CDR3 regions were amplified. A first-round RT-PCR of the TCR CDR3 used the HTBI primer set. In TCRdb, the multiplex PCR reads were re-called with MiXCR into one record per CDR3 protein. The sample shows around 690,000 distinct CDR3 sequences, less than 25% of them seen only once. The sequenced material came from blood. The receptors originated from a man younger than 40 with Graves' ophthalmopathy.

The chain has TRBV5-4 and TRBJ1-2; D unresolved. Germline CDR1 SGHNT, CDR2 YYREEE (reference sequence). The CDR3 loop spans 15 amino acids. The V end lost 0 bases, the J end lost 0 bases, and 9 bases lay between the germline ends. CDR3 loop: CASSLGARTNYGYTF. CDR3 sequence (DNA): TGTGCCAGCAGCTTGGGGGCACGGACTAACTATGGCTACACCTTC.

The rearrangement uses TRBV20-1 and TRBJ2-3; D is ambiguous. The CDR3 consists of 14 residues. Germline V gives CDR1 DFQATT, CDR2 SNEGSKA (reference sequence). Deletions cut 3 bases from V and 2 bases from J, with 12 bases between. CDR3 nucleotides: TGCAGTGCTAGTACCCTGGGTTTCACAGATACGCAGTATTTT. This translates into CSASTLGFTDTQYF.

The V call is TRBV3-1, the J call TRBJ1-4; D ambiguous. V was trimmed by 0 bases and J by 0 bases, leaving 17 bases between them. Germline loops: CDR1 LGHDT, CDR2 YNNKEL (reference sequence). The CDR3 is 19 residues long. CDR3 DNA sequence: TGTGCCAGCAGCCAAGAGAACCCGAAGTTGGTTGCAACTAATGAAAAACTGTTTTTT. Protein product: CASSQENPKLVATNEKLFF.

This rearrangement joins TRBV20-1 to TRBJ2-5, with D perhaps matching TRBD2 (6 bases). Germline loops: CDR1 DFQATT, CDR2 SNEGSKA (reference sequence). This CDR3 has 13 amino acids. Trimming stripped 6 bases from V and 0 bases from J, with 11 bases between. The CDR3 loop reads CSALREYQETQYF. The CDR3 bases are TGCAGTGCGCTTCGGGAGTACCAAGAGACCCAGTACTTC.

This clonotype was recorded a few times. It may be a read error: a sequence one base away is much more abundant. The CDR3 does not end in the conserved phenylalanine or tryptophan, so this is likely a read error. This chain's CDR3 is CASSYSNRDYEQYI. CDR3 nucleotides: TGTGCCAGCAGTTACTCTAACAGGGACTACGAGCAGTACATC. The V call is TRBV6-5, the J call TRBJ2-7; weak D call: TRBD1 (6 bases). Between the trimmed V and J ends, which lost 0 bases and 3 bases, there was a span of 9 bases. This CDR3 has 14 residues. Germline V lookup: CDR1 MNHEY, CDR2 SVGAGI.

This clonotype was counted many times. Here the CDR3 reads CASSAGGQAPDTQYF. The CDR3, as DNA: TGTGCCAGCAGCGCGGGGGGACAGGCCCCCGATACGCAGTATTTT. V gene TRBV28 combines with J gene TRBJ2-3; TRBD1 or TRBD2 may be the D gene (8 bases each). The CDR3 is 15 residues long. Trimming took off 6 bases at V and 6 bases at J, with 19 bases between the two ends. The germline CDR1 and CDR2 sequences are MDHEN and SYDVKM.

The J gene is TRBJ2-7, the V gene TRBV5-1, with 7 nucleotides matching TRBD1. This CDR3 region has 14 residues. Trimming took 0 bases from V and 5 from J; bases not matched to a gene: 5. CDR1 is SGHRS, CDR2 YFSETQ, per germline. The CDR3 bases are TGCGCCAGCAGCTTGGGGGACAGAATTGACGAGCAGTACTTC. Translation: CASSLGDRIDEQYF.

This clonotype was recorded at least ten times. The chain recombines TRBV30 with TRBJ1-5; D is possibly TRBD1 (6 bases). CDR3 size: 15 residues. The germline CDR1 and CDR2 sequences are GTSNPN and SVGIG (reference sequence). The ends were cut back, 7 bases at V and 4 bases at J, with 20 bases in the middle. As DNA, the CDR3 is TGTGCCTTCTCAACCCGCCGGGGGGCAAATCAGCCCCAGCATTTT. This translates into CAFSTRRGANQPQHF.

The gene calls are TRBV12-3 or TRBV12-4 and TRBJ1-1, with D tentatively TRBD1 (5 bases). The CDR3 loop spans 15 amino acids. V was pared by 1 base and J by 4 bases, with 13 bases between. The CDR3 coding sequence is TGTGCCAGCAGTTTAGGGGGGAAAGTTACCACTGAAGCTTTCTTT. It yields the protein CASSLGGKVTTEAFF.

This clonotype was found many times. J is TRBJ2-7 and V is TRBV20-1; maybe TRBD1 (5 bases). With 0 bases removed from V and 3 bases from J, the gap between germline ends came to 15 bases. The CDR3 totals 15 residues. CDR1 and CDR2 (germline): DFQATT, SNEGSKA (reference sequence). CDR3 nucleotides: TGCAGTGCTAGAGATAGGGGCAGGGCCAGCTACGAGCAGTACTTC. Amino acid sequence: CSARDRGRASYEQYF.

This clonotype was picked up many times. The chain links TRBV7-9 to TRBJ2-7; 8 nucleotides agree with TRBD1. The CDR3 length is 16 residues. Germline V gene data show CDR1 as SEHNR and CDR2 as FQNEAQ (reference sequence). Trimming removed 5 bases from V and 0 bases from J; junction bases left unmatched: 9. The chain's CDR3 is CASSPRAGGLSYEQYF. The DNA of the CDR3 is TGTGCCAGCAGCCCCCGGGCAGGGGGCCTCTCCTACGAGCAGTACTTC.

The rearrangement joins TRBV7-9 to TRBJ2-1; possibly TRBD2 for D (6 bases). V was clipped by 0 bases and J by 10 bases, with 7 bases between them. Germline CDR1 SEHNR, CDR2 FQNEAQ (reference sequence). The CDR3 is 12 residues long. The CDR3 coding sequence is TGTGCCAGCAGCTTAGCCCTAGCGGAGCAGTTCTTC. Its protein product is CASSLALAEQFF. Combining the CDR3 with reference TRBV7-9 and TRBJ2-1 gives the whole variable domain DTGVSQNPRHKITKRGQNVTFRCDPISEHNRLYWYRQTLGQGPEFLTYFQNEAQLEKSRLLSDRFSAERPKGSFSTLEIQRTEQGDSAMYLCASSLALAEQFFGPGTRLTVL.

This clonotype was counted a single time. The J gene is TRBJ1-1, the V gene TRBV19; D is ambiguous. Trimming removed 3 bases at V and 2 bases at J, with 4 bases between. Germline V gene lookup returns CDR1 LNHDA and CDR2 SQIVND (reference sequence). The CDR3 totals 12 residues. The CDR3 region has the DNA TGTGCCAGTAGTATGATTAACACTGAAGCTTTCTTT. Translation: CASSMINTEAFF.

The chain recombines TRBV3-1 with TRBJ1-6; 8 positions match TRBD1. The ends lost 2 bases at V and 13 bases at J; junction bases unmatched: 10. This CDR3 spans 15 amino acids. Germline assignment: CDR1 LGHDT and CDR2 YNNKEL (reference sequence). Written as DNA, the CDR3 is TGTGCCAGCAGCCAATATTCGCAGGGGGCCTTCCCCCTCCACTTT. As protein: CASSQYSQGAFPLHF.

This clonotype occurred a few times. V and J are TRBV6-1 and TRBJ1-1, with D hard to call. In germline, CDR1 is MNHNS, CDR2 SASEGT. This CDR3 is 16 amino acids long. V was clipped by 5 bases and J by 3 bases, with 19 bases between them. DNA for the CDR3: TGTGCCAGCAGTCCGACTCCGGGTACACGGGACACTGAAGCTTTCTTT. Translated: CASSPTPGTRDTEAFF.

Notes on this clonotype: Sequence at one end of the junction differs from germline and may be a read error. V is TRBV28 and J is TRBJ2-7; 11 bases fit TRBD2. Germline-derived CDR1 and CDR2 are MDHEN and SYDVKM. The CDR3 is 16 residues long. This CDR3 reads CASSLTASGRYNERYF. CDR3 DNA: TGTGCCAGCAGTCTCACCGCTAGCGGGAGGTACAACGAGCGGTACTTC.

This chain connects TRBV6-2 or TRBV6-3 to TRBJ2-1; unclear D gene. This CDR3 has 15 residues. V lost 0 bases and J lost 5, with 11 bases in between. The germline CDR1 and CDR2 sequences are MNHEY and SVGEGT. The DNA of the CDR3 is TGTGCCAGCAGTTACTCGAGAGAGCAAAACAATGAGCAGTTCTTC. Residues: CASSYSREQNNEQFF.

This clonotype was found many times. This CDR3 is CSARWRDPYEQYF. In DNA, the CDR3 is TGCAGTGCACGGTGGCGGGATCCCTACGAGCAGTACTTC. The chain employs TRBV20-1 and TRBJ2-7, with D possibly being TRBD2 (6 bases). V was cut by 6 bases and J by 2 bases, with 14 bases left in between. CDR1 is DFQATT and CDR2 is SNEGSKA in the germline V gene (reference sequence). The CDR3 has 13 amino acids.

V is TRBV6-1 and J is TRBJ2-7; a weak D match, TRBD1 (6 bases). This CDR3 comprises 15 residues. Deletions cut 5 bases from V and 2 bases from J, with 16 bases between. CDR1 and CDR2 from the germline V gene are MNHNS and SASEGT. CDR3 nucleotides: TGTGCCAGCAGTCAGGCGAGGGGGATCGCCTACGAGCAGTACTTC. This encodes CASSQARGIAYEQYF.

The gene calls are TRBV18 and TRBJ2-5, with 9 bases identical to TRBD1. Looked up from germline, CDR1 is KGHSH and CDR2 is LQKENI. This CDR3 contains 15 residues. Unmatched junction bases numbered 6, after V lost 6 bases and J lost 1 base. CDR3 amino acids: CASSGTGYSQETQYF. The CDR3 bases are TGTGCCAGCTCCGGGACAGGGTACAGCCAAGAGACCCAGTACTTC.

The chain couples TRBV20-1 to TRBJ2-1; 8 positions match TRBD2. The CDR3 length is 15 residues. Looked up from germline, CDR1 is DFQATT and CDR2 is SNEGSKA (reference sequence). Losses at the gene ends were 1 base for V and 2 bases for J; bases not matched to a gene: 4. The CDR3 DNA reads TGCAGTGCTAGAGTCGGTAGCGGGACCTACAATGAGCAGTTCTTC. Encoded protein: CSARVGSGTYNEQFF.

This clonotype was counted between two and nine times. Compared with germline, one end of the junction differs, possibly owing to a read error. This chain uses TRBV13 with TRBJ2-1; the D gene is possibly TRBD2 (6 bases). The germline V gene encodes CDR1 PRHDT and CDR2 FYEKMQ (reference sequence). The CDR3 totals 15 residues. CDR3 region: CANSNRERIYNEQFF. Here the CDR3 DNA reads TGTGCCAACAGCAACCGGGAGCGGATCTACAATGAGCAGTTCTTC.

There are many counts of this clonotype. Written as DNA, the CDR3 is TGTGCCAGCTCACCACCGATCGCTTCCTACGAGCAGTACTTC. Amino acid sequence: CASSPPIASYEQYF. The V gene is TRBV18, the J gene TRBJ2-7, with D unresolved. This CDR3 is 14 amino acids long. Germline loops: CDR1 KGHSH, CDR2 LQKENI. V gave up 0 bases and J gave up 1 base, with 7 bases separating them.

This clonotype was observed a handful of times. The rearrangement links TRBV2 to TRBJ2-1; no definite D call. Between the trimmed V and J ends, which lost 8 bases and 3 bases, there was a span of 14 bases. The CDR3 covers 14 residues. Germline lookup yields CDR1 SNHLY and CDR2 FYNNEI. The CDR3 coding sequence is TGTGCCAGCGTGAATCGGCCCAACTACAATGAGCAGTTCTTC. It is translated as CASVNRPNYNEQFF.

There are a few counts of this clonotype. The V and J genes are TRBV10-1 and TRBJ2-1; D gene ambiguous. This CDR3 comprises 12 residues. The V gene's germline CDR1 is WNHNN and CDR2 SYGVQD (reference sequence). Between the trimmed V and J ends, which lost 5 bases and 7 bases, there was a span of 9 bases. The CDR3 nucleotides read TGCGCCAGCAGTTTATCCGTGAATGAGCAGTTCTTC. Its translation: CASSLSVNEQFF.

This chain joins TRBV2 and TRBJ1-4; D uncertain. The CDR3 is 17 amino acids. Germline values: CDR1 SNHLY, CDR2 FYNNEI. Deletions cut 6 bases from V and 1 base from J, with 18 bases between. Here the CDR3 DNA reads TGTGCCAGCAGACCCGCCCTGGTGTATGGAACTAATGAAAAACTGTTTTTT. Residues: CASRPALVYGTNEKLFF.

This clonotype appeared many times. This chain uses TRBV7-8 with TRBJ2-7, with D possibly being TRBD1 (5 bases). The CDR3 is made up of 12 amino acids. CDR1 is SGHVS and CDR2 is FQNEAQ in the germline V gene. V was cut by 5 bases and J by 6 bases, with 11 bases left in between. CDR3 nucleotides: TGTGCCAGCAGCCCCCCAAGGGGCGAGCAGTACTTC. Translating it yields CASSPPRGEQYF.

This clonotype has a handful of counts. The chain joins TRBV10-3 to TRBJ2-5; 8 nucleotides align to TRBD1. Germline assignment: CDR1 ENHRY and CDR2 SYGVKD. J lost 5 bases, V lost 8 bases, and 10 bases had no gene match. This CDR3 comprises 14 residues. CDR3 residues: CAISGTGLEETQYF. Written as DNA, the CDR3 is TGTGCCATCTCGGGGACAGGCTTGGAGGAGACCCAGTACTTC.

This clonotype came up many times. The rearrangement uses TRBV18 and TRBJ1-1; D not certain. The CDR3 is 14 residues long. The germline V and J ends were trimmed by 3 bases and 2 bases, with 10 bases remaining between them. Germline CDR1 KGHSH, CDR2 LQKENI. The CDR3 DNA follows: TGTGCCAGCTCACCCGGACTGGGAAACACTGAAGCTTTCTTT. Translating it yields CASSPGLGNTEAFF.